This entry is about one TCR beta chain. No antigen is known for it. The data belong to a study of shared clonotypes between healthy human individuals. Whole-study findings and limits: Few donors restricted represented genetic and exposure-history diversity. Among donors, sharing of clonotypes was expected to be affected by sequencing depth.

TCRdb's table, derived via immunoSEQ multiplex PCR, lists solely in-frame clones and lacks some. In the table there are 1 million to 1.3 million clones, more than 75% of which are singletons. None of the donors, who were healthy HIV-negative adults, had recently had acute infections or vaccinations. From CD4+ cells came CD45RA+ naive and CD45RA-negative memory subsets. This receptor was obtained from a man aged 18 to 35 in good health. Some clones in this sample may be carry-over from other donors' samples. The sequenced material came from memory CD4+ T cells from PBMCs. Subset defined: CD45RA-negative fraction.

The CDR3, as DNA: TGTGCCAGCAGCTTAGAGCCAGGGGGGCTCGGTGAGACCCAGTACTTC. It specifies CASSLEPGGLGETQYF. The chain combines TRBV7-8 with TRBJ2-5; D may be TRBD1 (7 bases). This CDR3 has 16 amino acids. V lost 1 base and J lost 5, with 17 bases in between. CDR1 is SGHVS and CDR2 is FQNEAQ in the germline V gene.